This T cell receptor (beta chain) was identified in a study of T cells in localized non-small cell lung cancer. Study-level points and caveats: Patients showing higher blood T cell density tended to see longer overall survival.

The protocol was immunoSEQ multiplex PCR, while the TCRdb copy is restricted to in-frame clones and leaves out a portion. The repertoire holds around 1,600 clones, with less than 40% as singletons. As concerns this clone: Its specificity is unknown.

CDR1 and CDR2 from the germline V gene are GTSNPN and SVGIG (reference sequence). CDR3 length equals 13 residues. Trimming pared 0 bases from V and 8 bases from J, leaving 11 bases between. Source: normal lung tissue next to the tumor, taken before any cancer treatment. V and J are TRBV30 and TRBJ2-1; D tentatively fits TRBD1 or TRBD2 (6 bases each). The source of this sequence is a female donor older than 55 with stage II squamous cell lung carcinoma. DNA for the CDR3: TGTGCCTGGAGTGTACAAGGGGGGCATGAGCAGTTCTTC. It specifies CAWSVQGGHEQFF.